Described below is a single T cell receptor (beta chain) sequence and its context. The antigen this receptor binds is unknown. Per-base quality was not reported, and no clone a single base away is much larger than it. The donors belonged to the validation cohort of 90 to 150 subjects, which was separate from the roughly 700-subject first cohort. The data were taken from a study of cytomegalovirus exposure and HLA in healthy donors listed by TCRdb under 2017. Study-wide context: A later analysis indicated that the 130 or so validation repertoires were generated on the platform also employed for the approximately 690 repertoires of the first cohort. To predict cytomegalovirus infection status, the study combined high-throughput TCR immunosequencing, statistical association of individual TCRs with disease status, and machine learning. The study was designed to test whether signatures of past pathogen exposure could be identified by cataloging public T cell receptors. In addition to the first cohort of approximately 650 subjects, a separate validation cohort of 130 or so different subjects was used. The research as a whole found: Cytomegalovirus status was reported to be diagnosed by the classifier with high specificity and sensitivity in both the original and validation cohorts. Subsequent analysis determined that TCRs grouped into clusters in the first cohort also showed a tendency toward co-occurrence across the 130 or so validation repertoires, and 85% to 95% of cluster scores exceeded 0. In vitro tests confirmed that three of the cytomegalovirus-associated TCR beta chains recognize cytomegalovirus antigens. It was suggested by the authors that the approach could potentially be generalized to other disease states and immunological phenotypes. Most TCR sequences were observed very rarely across donors, whereas some public TCRs were present in many individuals. A later analysis had no HLA typing for the validation cohort, so co-occurrence there was scored across all 120 or so repertoires. A total of fewer than 200 TCR beta chains were listed by the study as associated with cytomegalovirus.

Its CDR3 holds 18 amino acids, cysteine through phenylalanine. CDR3 DNA is the only sequence kept; it has 54 bases, read in frame from the first base. The germline V gene provides CDR1 LGHNA and CDR2 YSLEER. Here V drops 2 bases and J drops 0 bases, and the junction holds 9 bases not matched to any gene. The library was produced with the immunoSEQ multiplex PCR assay. Per the original workflow: A statistical classification framework was developed to diagnose cytomegalovirus status using the catalog of TCR beta chain sequences. In TCRdb, the immuneACCESS table is reduced to in-frame sequences with V and J assigned. These tables do not hold every clone; where another copy was compared, an unresolved V gene accounts for under half, and the others remain unexplained. V and J calls and clone size are copied from that table; D and trimming were computed from the DNA. The sample includes around 73,000 clones, with roughly 89% observed a single time. The ten largest clones represent 3% to 4.5% of the sample.

The rearrangement joined TRBV4-3 to TRBJ2-3; TRBD2 lines up with 9 middle nucleotides. Specimen: PBMCs. The clonotype was recovered from a woman aged 18-35 years in good health and CMV-seropositive. The CDR3 here reads CASSQTFSGGASTDTQYF. In nucleotide form, the sequence is TGCGCCAGCAGCCAAACCTTTAGCGGGGGCGCTAGCACAGATACGCAGTATTTT.